This T cell receptor beta chain was observed in a study of post-analysis software for immune sequencing data. The wider study: Several disease courses (relapsing-remitting, secondary progressive and progressive-relapsing) of multiple sclerosis were included.

This CDR3 comprises 17 residues. With 3 bases removed from V and 3 bases from J, the gap between germline ends came to 18 bases. TCR beta libraries were prepared from cDNA with unique molecular identifiers. There were about 1 to 10 million T cells, and about half a million cDNA molecules came from them. MiXCR, applied by TCRdb to the PCR reads, yields one record per CDR3 protein. The sample shows 700,000 to 800,000 distinct CDR3 sequences, roughly 29% of them seen only once. Points on this clonotype: No antigen is known for it.

Points from the study as a whole: F measure clustering grouped samples strongly by preparation batch. TRBV segments more frequent in patients than in controls numbered five and included TRBV5-6, TRBV5-1 and TRBV20-1. Significantly decreased normalized Chao1 diversity was recorded for multiple sclerosis patients relative to controls.

This TCR was recovered from a girl between 5 and 17 years old with multiple sclerosis. This chain links TRBV12-3 or TRBV12-4 with TRBJ2-1; a possible D gene is TRBD2 (7 bases). The sequencing sample was made of blood. The CDR3 protein is CASSFHLGGPSYNEQFF. In nucleotides, the CDR3 is TGTGCCAGCAGTTTCCATTTGGGGGGGCCGAGCTACAATGAGCAGTTCTTC.